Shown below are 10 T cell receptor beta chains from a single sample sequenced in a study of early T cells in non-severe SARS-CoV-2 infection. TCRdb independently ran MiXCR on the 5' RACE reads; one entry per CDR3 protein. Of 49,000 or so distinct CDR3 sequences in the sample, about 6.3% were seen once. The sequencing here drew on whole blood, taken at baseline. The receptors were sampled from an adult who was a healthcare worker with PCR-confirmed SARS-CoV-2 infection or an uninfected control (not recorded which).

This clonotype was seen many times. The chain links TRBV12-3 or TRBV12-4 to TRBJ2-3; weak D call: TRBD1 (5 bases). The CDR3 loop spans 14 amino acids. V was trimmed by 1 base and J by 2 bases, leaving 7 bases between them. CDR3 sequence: CASSLGGHTDTQYF. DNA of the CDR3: TGTGCCAGCAGTTTAGGAGGACACACAGATACGCAGTATTTT.

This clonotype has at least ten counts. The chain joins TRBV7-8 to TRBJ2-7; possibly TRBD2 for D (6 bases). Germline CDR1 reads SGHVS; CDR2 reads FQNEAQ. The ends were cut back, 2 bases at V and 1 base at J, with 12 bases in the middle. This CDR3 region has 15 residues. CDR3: CASSLQMGGSYEQYF. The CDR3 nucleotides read TGTGCCAGCAGCTTACAGATGGGGGGATCCTACGAGCAGTACTTC.

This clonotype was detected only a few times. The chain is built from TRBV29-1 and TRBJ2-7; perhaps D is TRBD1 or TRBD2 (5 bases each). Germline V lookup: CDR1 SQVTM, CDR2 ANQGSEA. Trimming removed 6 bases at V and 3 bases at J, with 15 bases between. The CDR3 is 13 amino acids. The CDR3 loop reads CSVKTGTYYEQYF. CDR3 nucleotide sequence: TGCAGCGTCAAAACCGGGACCTACTACGAGCAGTACTTC.

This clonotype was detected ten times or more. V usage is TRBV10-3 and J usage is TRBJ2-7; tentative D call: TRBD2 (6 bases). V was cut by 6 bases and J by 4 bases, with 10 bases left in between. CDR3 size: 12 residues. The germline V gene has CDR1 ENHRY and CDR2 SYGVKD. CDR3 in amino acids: CAIRGLDYEQYF. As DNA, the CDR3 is TGTGCCATCAGGGGACTGGATTACGAGCAGTACTTC.

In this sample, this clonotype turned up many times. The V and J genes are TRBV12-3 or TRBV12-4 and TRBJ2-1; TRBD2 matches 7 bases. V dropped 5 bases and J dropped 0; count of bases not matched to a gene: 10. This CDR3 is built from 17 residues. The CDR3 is CASSPLAGDFSYNEQFF. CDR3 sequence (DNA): TGTGCCAGCAGTCCCTTGGCGGGGGACTTCTCCTACAATGAGCAGTTCTTC.

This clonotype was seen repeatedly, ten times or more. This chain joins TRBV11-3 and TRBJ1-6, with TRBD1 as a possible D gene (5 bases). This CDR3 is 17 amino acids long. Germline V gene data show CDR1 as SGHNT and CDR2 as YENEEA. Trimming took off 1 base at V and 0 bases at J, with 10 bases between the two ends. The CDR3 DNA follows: TGTGCCAGCAGCTTAGGCGGGACGTCCTCCTATAATTCACCCCTCCACTTT. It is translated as CASSLGGTSSYNSPLHF.

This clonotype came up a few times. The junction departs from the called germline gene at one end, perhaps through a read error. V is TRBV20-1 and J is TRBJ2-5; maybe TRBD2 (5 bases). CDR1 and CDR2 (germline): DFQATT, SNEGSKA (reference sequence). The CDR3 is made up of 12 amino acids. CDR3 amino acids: CSARGPGGTQYF. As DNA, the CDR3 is TGCAGTGCCAGAGGGCCAGGAGGGACCCAGTACTTC.

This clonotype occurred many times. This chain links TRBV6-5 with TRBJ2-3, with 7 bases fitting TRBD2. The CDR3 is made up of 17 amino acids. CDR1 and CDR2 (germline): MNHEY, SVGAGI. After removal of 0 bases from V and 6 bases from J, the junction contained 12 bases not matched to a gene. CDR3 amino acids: CASSYSGSGGSVDTQYF. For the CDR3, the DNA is TGTGCCAGCAGTTACTCGGGGAGCGGCGGGAGCGTCGATACGCAGTATTTT.

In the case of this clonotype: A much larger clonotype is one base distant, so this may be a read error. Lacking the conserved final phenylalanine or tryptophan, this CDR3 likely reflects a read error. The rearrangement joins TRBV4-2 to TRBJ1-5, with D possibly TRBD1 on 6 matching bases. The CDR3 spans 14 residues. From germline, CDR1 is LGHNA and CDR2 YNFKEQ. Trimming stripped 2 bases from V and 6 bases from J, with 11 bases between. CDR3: CASSQSGAGQPQHY. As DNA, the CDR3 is TGTGCCAGCAGCCAATCAGGGGCTGGTCAGCCCCAGCATTAT.

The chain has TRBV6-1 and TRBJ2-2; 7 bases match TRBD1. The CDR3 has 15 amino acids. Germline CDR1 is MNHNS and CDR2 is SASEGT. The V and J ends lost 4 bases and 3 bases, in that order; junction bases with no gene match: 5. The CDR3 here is CASSARDSYTGELFF. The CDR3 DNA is TGTGCCAGCAGTGCCCGGGACAGTTACACCGGGGAGCTGTTTTTT.